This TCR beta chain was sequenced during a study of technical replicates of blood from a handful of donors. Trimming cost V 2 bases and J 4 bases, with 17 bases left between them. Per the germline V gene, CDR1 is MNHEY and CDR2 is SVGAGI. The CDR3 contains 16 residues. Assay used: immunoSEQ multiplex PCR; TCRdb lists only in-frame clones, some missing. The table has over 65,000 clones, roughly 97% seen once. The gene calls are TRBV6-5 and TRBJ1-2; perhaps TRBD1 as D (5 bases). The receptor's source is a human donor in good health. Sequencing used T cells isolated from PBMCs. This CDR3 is CASSYLGHPAGYGYTF. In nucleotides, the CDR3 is TGTGCCAGCAGTTACCTAGGACACCCGGCTGGCTATGGCTACACCTTC.